A single sample is the source of the 7 T cell receptor beta chains below, sequenced in a study of cytomegalovirus exposure and HLA in healthy donors. The PCR had 60 Vbeta and 13 Jbeta primers. TCRdb's table, derived via immunoSEQ multiplex PCR, lists solely in-frame clones and lacks some. The sample lists approximately 200,000 clones, 60% to 80% occurring once. Sequencing input: PBMCs. These TCRs come from a man aged 18-30 years in good health and CMV-seronegative.

This rearrangement joins TRBV29-1 to TRBJ2-5; weak D call: TRBD2 (6 bases). Germline V gene sequence: CDR1 SQVTM, CDR2 ANQGSEA. V lost 5 bases to trimming and J lost 0 bases, with 10 bases between them. CDR3 length: 13 residues. CDR3 residues: CSVPGENQETQYF. The CDR3 DNA reads as TGCAGCGTTCCGGGAGAGAACCAAGAGACCCAGTACTTC.

The V and J genes are TRBV4-2 and TRBJ2-1; weak D call: TRBD2 (5 bases). Trimming left V 8 bases short and J 5 bases short, with 22 bases between. Germline loops: CDR1 LGHNA, CDR2 YNFKEQ. The CDR3 runs to 16 residues. The CDR3 here is CASSKTGRGWNNEQFF. CDR3 nucleotide sequence: TGTGCCAGCTCGAAAACGGGCCGGGGATGGAACAATGAGCAGTTCTTC.

CDR3 coding DNA: TGTGCCAGCTTTGTGGGAGGGCTTAGCAATGAGCAGTTCTTC. As protein: CASFVGGLSNEQFF. The J gene is TRBJ2-1, the V gene TRBV28; TRBD2 matches 7 bases. CDR1 and CDR2 (germline): MDHEN, SYDVKM. The V gene end was trimmed by 8 bases and the J gene end by 6 bases; junction bases not matched to a gene: 10. The length of the CDR3 is 14 residues.

The CDR3 nucleotides are TGTGCCAGCAGCCCCCGACAGGGATCCTACGAGCAGTACTTC. Its translation is CASSPRQGSYEQYF. The chain is built from TRBV7-2 and TRBJ2-7, with 7 bases lining up with TRBD1. Germline V gene lookup returns CDR1 SGHTA and CDR2 FQGNSA. The J segment lost 1 base and the V segment lost 5 bases, leaving 5 bases of the junction unmatched. This CDR3 has 14 amino acids.

This clone occurred once. The chain joins TRBV11-3 to TRBJ2-1; TRBD2 agrees at 10 bases. V dropped 1 base and J dropped 7; count of bases not matched to a gene: 4. Germline CDR1 reads SGHNT; CDR2 reads YENEEA. This CDR3 spans 15 amino acids. The CDR3 reads CASSLAAGGRNEQFF. CDR3 DNA sequence: TGTGCCAGCAGCTTAGCAGCGGGGGGGAGGAATGAGCAGTTCTTC.

The sample holds one count of this clone. This CDR3 is CASSVVGPGMGNNEQFF. CDR3 in DNA: TGTGCCAGCAGCGTAGTGGGGCCAGGGATGGGGAACAATGAGCAGTTCTTC. This chain links TRBV9 with TRBJ2-1, with D tentatively TRBD1 (5 bases). The germline V gene encodes CDR1 SGDLS and CDR2 YYNGEE. V was cut by 0 bases and J by 5 bases, with 18 bases left in between. The CDR3 length is 17 residues.

J is TRBJ1-1 and V is TRBV9; TRBD1 matches at 10 bases. Germline CDR1 reads SGDLS; CDR2 reads YYNGEE. This CDR3 contains 15 residues. The V and J ends lost 3 bases and 4 bases, in that order; junction bases with no gene match: 6. The CDR3 DNA reads as TGTGCCAGCAGCGCCCCCGACAGGGGGCGCACTGAAGCTTTCTTT. Its translation is CASSAPDRGRTEAFF.